The 2 T cell receptor beta chains presented below share a single source sample, sequenced in a study of blood T cell repertoires in COVID-19. The table came from immunoSEQ multiplex PCR; TCRdb's copy has only in-frame clones and leaves some out. The sample lists 68,000 or so clones, about 83% seen once, with roughly 21% in the top ten. Sequences were obtained from peripheral blood. The source of these receptors is a human donor in a cohort sampled during active COVID-19.

This chain links TRBV7-9 with TRBJ2-5, with TRBD2 matching over 7 bases. J lost 5 bases, V lost 1 base, and 7 bases had no gene match. The CDR3 is 15 amino acids. The germline gives CDR1 SEHNR, CDR2 FQNEAQ (reference sequence). CDR3: CASSLEAGESETQYF. CDR3 in DNA: TGTGCCAGCAGCTTAGAGGCGGGGGAGTCGGAGACCCAGTACTTC.

The rearrangement uses TRBV28 and TRBJ1-1; 8 bases are shared with TRBD1. Germline loops: CDR1 MDHEN, CDR2 SYDVKM. V lost 5 bases to trimming and J lost 5 bases; unmatched junction nucleotides: 10. The CDR3 is made up of 15 amino acids. CDR3 sequence reads: CASSVNTGGETEAFF. The CDR3 coding sequence is TGTGCCAGCAGTGTAAACACAGGGGGGGAGACTGAAGCTTTCTTT.